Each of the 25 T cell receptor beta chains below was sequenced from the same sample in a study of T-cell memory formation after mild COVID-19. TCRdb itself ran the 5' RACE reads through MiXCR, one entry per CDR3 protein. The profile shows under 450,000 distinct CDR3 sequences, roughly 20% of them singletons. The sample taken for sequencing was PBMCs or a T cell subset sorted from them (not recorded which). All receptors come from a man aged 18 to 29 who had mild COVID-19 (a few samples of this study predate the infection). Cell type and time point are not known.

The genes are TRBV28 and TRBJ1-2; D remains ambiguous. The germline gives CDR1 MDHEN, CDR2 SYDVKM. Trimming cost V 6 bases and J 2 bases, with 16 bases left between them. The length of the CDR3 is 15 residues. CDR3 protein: CASSAMRGKNYGYTF. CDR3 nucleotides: TGTGCCAGCAGCGCCATGCGGGGAAAAAACTATGGCTACACCTTC.

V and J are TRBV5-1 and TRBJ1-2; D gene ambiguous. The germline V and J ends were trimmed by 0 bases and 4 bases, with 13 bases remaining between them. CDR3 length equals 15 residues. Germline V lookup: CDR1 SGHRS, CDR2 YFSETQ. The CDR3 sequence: CASSLDSGQFYGYTF. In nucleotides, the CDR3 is TGCGCCAGCAGCTTGGACAGCGGCCAGTTCTATGGCTACACCTTC. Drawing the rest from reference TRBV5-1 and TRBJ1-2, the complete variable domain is KAGVTQTPRYLIKTRGQQVTLSCSPISGHRSVSWYQQTPGQGLQFLFEYFSETQRNKGNFPGRFSGRQFSNSRSEMNVSTLELGDSALYLCASSLDSGQFYGYTFGSGTRLTVV.

CDR3 residues: CASSLIQGFGKNIQYF. CDR3 sequence (DNA): TGTGCCAGCAGCTTAATACAGGGATTCGGCAAAAACATTCAGTACTTC. The J gene is TRBJ2-4, the V gene TRBV7-2, with D possibly matching TRBD1 (6 bases). The CDR3 length is 16 residues. Germline values: CDR1 SGHTA, CDR2 FQGNSA. V lost 2 bases to trimming and J lost 3 bases, with 14 bases between them.

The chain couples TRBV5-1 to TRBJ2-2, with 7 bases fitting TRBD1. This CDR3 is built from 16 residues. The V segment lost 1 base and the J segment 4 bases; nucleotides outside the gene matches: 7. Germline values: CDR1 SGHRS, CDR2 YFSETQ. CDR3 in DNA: TGCGCCAGCAGCTTGTCGGGACAGATTTTCACCGGGGAGCTGTTTTTT. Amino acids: CASSLSGQIFTGELFF.

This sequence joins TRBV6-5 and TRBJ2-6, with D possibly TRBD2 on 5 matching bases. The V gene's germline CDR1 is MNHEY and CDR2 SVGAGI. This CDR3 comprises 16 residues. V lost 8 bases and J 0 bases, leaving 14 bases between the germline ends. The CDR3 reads CASGRVRDSGANVLTF. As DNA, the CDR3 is TGTGCCAGCGGCCGGGTCCGGGACTCTGGGGCCAACGTCCTGACTTTC.

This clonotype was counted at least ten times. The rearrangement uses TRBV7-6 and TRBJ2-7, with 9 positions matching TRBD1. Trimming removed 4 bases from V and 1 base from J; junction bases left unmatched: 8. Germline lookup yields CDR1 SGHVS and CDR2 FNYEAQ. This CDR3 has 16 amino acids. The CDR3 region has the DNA TGTGCCAGCAGCTCAAGGACAGGGGAGAAGTCCTACGAGCAGTACTTC. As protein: CASSSRTGEKSYEQYF.

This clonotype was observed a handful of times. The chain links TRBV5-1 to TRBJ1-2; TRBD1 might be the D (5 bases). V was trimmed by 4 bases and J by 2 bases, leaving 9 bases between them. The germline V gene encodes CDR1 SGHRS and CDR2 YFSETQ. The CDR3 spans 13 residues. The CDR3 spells CASSPGLNYGYTF. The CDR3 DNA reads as TGCGCCAGCAGCCCAGGGTTGAACTATGGCTACACCTTC.

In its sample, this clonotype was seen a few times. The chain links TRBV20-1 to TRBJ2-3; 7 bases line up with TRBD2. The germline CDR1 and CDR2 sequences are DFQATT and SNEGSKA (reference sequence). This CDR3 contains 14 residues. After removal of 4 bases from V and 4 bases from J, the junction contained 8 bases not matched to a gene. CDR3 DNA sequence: TGCAGTGCTACCCGTGGGGGGGGTGCAGATACGCAGTATTTT. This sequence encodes CSATRGGGADTQYF.

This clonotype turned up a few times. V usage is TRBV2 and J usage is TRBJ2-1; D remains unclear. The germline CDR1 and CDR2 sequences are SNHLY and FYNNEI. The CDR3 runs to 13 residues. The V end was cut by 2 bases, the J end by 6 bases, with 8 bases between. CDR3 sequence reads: CASSESTRNEQFF. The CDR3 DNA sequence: TGTGCCAGCAGTGAATCCACCCGCAATGAGCAGTTCTTC.

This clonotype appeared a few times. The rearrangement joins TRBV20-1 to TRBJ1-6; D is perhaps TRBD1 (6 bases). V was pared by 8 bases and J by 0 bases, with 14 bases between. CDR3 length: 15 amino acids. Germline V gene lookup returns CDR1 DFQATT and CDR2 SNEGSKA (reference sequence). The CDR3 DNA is TGCAGTTTAAAACAGGGCGGCTCCTATAATTCACCCCTCCACTTT. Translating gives CSLKQGGSYNSPLHF.

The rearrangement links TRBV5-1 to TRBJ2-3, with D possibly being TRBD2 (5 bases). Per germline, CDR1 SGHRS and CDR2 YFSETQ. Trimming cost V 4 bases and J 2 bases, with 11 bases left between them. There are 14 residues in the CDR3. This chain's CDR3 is CASSGTGFTDTQYF. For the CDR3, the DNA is TGCGCCAGCAGCGGAACGGGGTTCACAGATACGCAGTATTTT. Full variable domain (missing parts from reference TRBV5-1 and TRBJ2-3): KAGVTQTPRYLIKTRGQQVTLSCSPISGHRSVSWYQQTPGQGLQFLFEYFSETQRNKGNFPGRFSGRQFSNSRSEMNVSTLELGDSALYLCASSGTGFTDTQYFGPGTRLTVL.

CDR3 in amino acids: CASSLSVRSGAGGYTF. CDR3 nucleotide sequence: TGCGCCAGCAGCTTGAGTGTCCGATCGGGGGCGGGTGGCTACACCTTC. The chain couples TRBV5-1 to TRBJ1-2; TRBD1 is a possible D gene (6 bases). V lost 1 base and J 7 bases, leaving 20 bases between the germline ends. The CDR3 is made up of 16 amino acids. Per germline, CDR1 SGHRS and CDR2 YFSETQ.

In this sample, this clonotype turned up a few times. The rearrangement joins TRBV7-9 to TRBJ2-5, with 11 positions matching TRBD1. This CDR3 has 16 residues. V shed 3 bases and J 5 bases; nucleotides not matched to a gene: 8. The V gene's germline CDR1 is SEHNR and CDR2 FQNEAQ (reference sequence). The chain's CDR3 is CASSFPDRGRVETQYF. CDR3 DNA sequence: TGTGCCAGCAGCTTTCCGGACAGGGGGCGGGTCGAGACCCAGTACTTC. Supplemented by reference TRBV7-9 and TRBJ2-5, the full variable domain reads DTGVSQNPRHKITKRGQNVTFRCDPISEHNRLYWYRQTLGQGPEFLTYFQNEAQLEKSRLLSDRFSAERPKGSFSTLEIQRTEQGDSAMYLCASSFPDRGRVETQYFGPGTRLLVL.

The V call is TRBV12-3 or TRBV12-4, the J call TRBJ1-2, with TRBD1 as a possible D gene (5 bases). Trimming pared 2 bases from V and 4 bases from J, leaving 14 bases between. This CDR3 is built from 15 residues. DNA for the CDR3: TGTGCCAGCAGTTTAAGGTGGGGGAAAGGCTATGGCTACACCTTC. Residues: CASSLRWGKGYGYTF.

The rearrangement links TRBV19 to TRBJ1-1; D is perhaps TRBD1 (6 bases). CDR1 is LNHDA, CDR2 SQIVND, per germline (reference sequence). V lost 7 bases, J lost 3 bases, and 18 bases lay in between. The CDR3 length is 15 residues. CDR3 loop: CASTALQGPDTEAFF. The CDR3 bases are TGTGCCAGTACCGCCTTACAGGGCCCGGACACTGAAGCTTTCTTT.

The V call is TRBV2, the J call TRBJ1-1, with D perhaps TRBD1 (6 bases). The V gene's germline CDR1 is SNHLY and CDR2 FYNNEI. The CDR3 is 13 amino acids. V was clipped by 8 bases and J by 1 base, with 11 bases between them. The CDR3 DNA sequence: TGTGCCAGCCGCGGACAGCCGAACACTGAAGCTTTCTTT. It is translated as CASRGQPNTEAFF.

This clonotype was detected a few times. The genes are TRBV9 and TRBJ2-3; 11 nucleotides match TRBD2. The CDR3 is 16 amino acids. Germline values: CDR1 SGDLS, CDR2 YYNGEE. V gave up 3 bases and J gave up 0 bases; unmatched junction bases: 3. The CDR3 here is CASSASGGFSTDTQYF. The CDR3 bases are TGTGCCAGCAGCGCTAGCGGGGGGTTTAGCACAGATACGCAGTATTTT.

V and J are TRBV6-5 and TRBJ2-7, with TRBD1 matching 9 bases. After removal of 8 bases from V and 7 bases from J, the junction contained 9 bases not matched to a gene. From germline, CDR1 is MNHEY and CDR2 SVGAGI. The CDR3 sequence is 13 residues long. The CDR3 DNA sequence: TGTGCCAGCGCGCGGGGACAGGGAAGGGAGCAGTACTTC. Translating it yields CASARGQGREQYF.

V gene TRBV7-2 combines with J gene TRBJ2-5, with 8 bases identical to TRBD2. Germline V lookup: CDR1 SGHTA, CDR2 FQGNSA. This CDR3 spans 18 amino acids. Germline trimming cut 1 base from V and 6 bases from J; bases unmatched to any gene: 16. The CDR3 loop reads CASSLEGSPRGESKTQYF. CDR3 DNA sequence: TGTGCCAGCAGCTTAGAGGGTTCCCCGCGGGGGGAGTCAAAGACCCAGTACTTC.

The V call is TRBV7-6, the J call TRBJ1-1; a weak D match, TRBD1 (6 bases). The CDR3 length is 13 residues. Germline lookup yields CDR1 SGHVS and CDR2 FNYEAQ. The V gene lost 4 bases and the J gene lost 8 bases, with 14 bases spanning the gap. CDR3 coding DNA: TGTGCCAGCAGCTGGAACGGGGGCTCCGAAGCTTTCTTT. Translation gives CASSWNGGSEAFF.

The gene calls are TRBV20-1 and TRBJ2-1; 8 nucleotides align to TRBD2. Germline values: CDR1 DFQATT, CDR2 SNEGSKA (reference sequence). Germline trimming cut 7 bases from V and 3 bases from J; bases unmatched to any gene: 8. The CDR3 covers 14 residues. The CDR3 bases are TGCAGTGGAGGGTCGGGGGGGTTCTACAATGAGCAGTTCTTC. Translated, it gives CSGGSGGFYNEQFF.

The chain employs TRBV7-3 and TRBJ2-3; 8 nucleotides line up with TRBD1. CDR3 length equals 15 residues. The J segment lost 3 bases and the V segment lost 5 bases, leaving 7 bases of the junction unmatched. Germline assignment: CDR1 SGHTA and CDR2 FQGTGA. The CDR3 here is CASSRDRFQTDTQYF. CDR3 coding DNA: TGTGCCAGCAGCCGGGACAGGTTCCAAACAGATACGCAGTATTTT. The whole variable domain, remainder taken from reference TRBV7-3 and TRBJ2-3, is GAGVSQTPSNKVTEKGKYVELRCDPISGHTALYWYRQSLGQGPEFLIYFQGTGAADDSGLPNDRFFAVRPEGSVSTLKIQRTERGDSAVYLCASSRDRFQTDTQYFGPGTRLTVL.

The CDR3 sequence is CASAAEGTGLTGELFF. The CDR3 nucleotides are TGTGCCAGCGCAGCAGAGGGAACAGGGTTAACCGGGGAGCTGTTTTTT. The chain couples TRBV28 to TRBJ2-2, with D perhaps TRBD1 (6 bases). Per the germline V gene, CDR1 is MDHEN and CDR2 is SYDVKM. The CDR3 length is 16 residues. V was trimmed by 8 bases and J by 5 bases, leaving 21 bases between them.

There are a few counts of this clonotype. The CDR3 DNA follows: TGTGCCTCTACTAGCGGGGGAGGCGAGGAGACCCAGTACTTC. Translating it yields CASTSGGGEETQYF. This chain uses TRBV7-9 with TRBJ2-5; 11 nucleotides line up with TRBD2. Germline V CDR1 and CDR2: SEHNR, FQNEAQ (reference sequence). V lost 11 bases to trimming and J lost 5 bases; unmatched junction nucleotides: 10. The CDR3 runs to 14 residues.

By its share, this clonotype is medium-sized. The CDR3 sequence: CASSYLRTVQETQYF. The CDR3 nucleotides are TGTGCCAGCAGTTACCTCCGGACTGTACAAGAGACCCAGTACTTC. V gene TRBV6-6 combines with J gene TRBJ2-5; possibly TRBD2 for D (5 bases). V was pared by 2 bases and J by 2 bases, with 12 bases between. Germline CDR1 MNHNY, CDR2 SVGAGI (reference sequence). There are 15 residues in the CDR3.